The 12 T cell receptor beta chains listed next were all sequenced from one sample in a study of blood T cell repertoires in COVID-19. The assay was immunoSEQ multiplex PCR, and TCRdb's table has in-frame clones only and misses some. The table has more than 300,000 clones, approximately 89% seen once; the top ten hold less than 2.5%. Sequencing used PBMCs or T cells enriched from blood (not recorded which). All receptors derive from a middle-aged man in a cohort exposed to, infected with or recovered from COVID-19 (not recorded which).

This CDR3 reads CASSSGRSYEQYF. DNA of the CDR3: TGTGCCAGCAGTTCTGGCCGATCCTACGAGCAGTACTTC. This chain joins TRBV28 and TRBJ2-7; D not certain. V shed 4 bases and J shed 1 base, with 8 bases lying between them. Germline V gene data show CDR1 as MDHEN and CDR2 as SYDVKM. This CDR3 contains 13 residues.

The chain couples TRBV19 to TRBJ1-1; D might be TRBD1 (6 bases). Germline V CDR1 and CDR2: LNHDA, SQIVND (reference sequence). This CDR3 region has 14 residues. Trimming shortened V by 5 bases and J by 1 base, and 11 bases separated the two germline ends. CDR3 nucleotide sequence: TGTGCCAGTAGTCGACAGGCGGGGAACACTGAAGCTTTCTTT. Its protein is CASSRQAGNTEAFF.

This clone was observed a handful of times. This chain uses TRBV10-3 with TRBJ1-1; 8 bases line up with TRBD1. CDR3 length equals 15 residues. Looked up from germline, CDR1 is ENHRY and CDR2 is SYGVKD. V lost 0 bases to trimming and J lost 4 bases; unmatched junction nucleotides: 4. The CDR3 bases are TGTGCCATCAGTGAGTCGGACAGGGTAGGCACTGAAGCTTTCTTT. Protein sequence: CAISESDRVGTEAFF.

The rearrangement links TRBV3-1 (or the pseudogene TRBV3-2) to TRBJ2-3, with 10 bases lining up with TRBD2. The CDR3 covers 15 residues. Per the germline V gene, CDR1 is LGHDT and CDR2 is YNNKEL (reference sequence). After removal of 4 bases from V and 3 bases from J, the junction contained 4 bases not matched to a gene. Here the CDR3 reads CASSLSTSGTDTQYF. Here the CDR3 DNA reads TGTGCCAGCAGCCTATCGACTAGCGGGACAGATACGCAGTATTTT.

The chain is built from TRBV6-5 and TRBJ1-2, with D perhaps matching TRBD1 (5 bases). Trimming took 0 bases from V and 3 from J, leaving 8 bases between them. The germline CDR1 and CDR2 sequences are MNHEY and SVGAGI. CDR3 size: 14 residues. CDR3 bases: TGTGCCAGCAGTTACTCCAGGGTGGACTATGGCTACACCTTC. Encoded protein: CASSYSRVDYGYTF.

For the CDR3, the DNA is TGTGCCAGCAGTGGCATACTAGCGGGAGTTTCCCAGCAGTACTTC. It specifies CASSGILAGVSQQYF. The genes are TRBV25-1 and TRBJ2-7; 11 bases align to TRBD2. Germline loops: CDR1 MGHDK, CDR2 SYGVNS. The V gene end was trimmed by 4 bases and the J gene end by 8 bases; junction bases not matched to a gene: 10. This CDR3 contains 15 residues.

The chain joins TRBV7-2 to TRBJ1-1; 7 bases align to TRBD1. The CDR3 contains 14 residues. The ends lost 5 bases at V and 7 bases at J; junction bases unmatched: 10. Germline assignment: CDR1 SGHTA and CDR2 FQGNSA. CDR3 sequence (DNA): TGTGCCAGCAGCGCTCAACAGGGGTGGGTTGAAGCTTTCTTT. It translates to CASSAQQGWVEAFF.

The rearrangement uses TRBV27 and TRBJ2-2, with a weak D call TRBD2 (6 bases). This CDR3 has 15 amino acids. From germline, CDR1 is MNHEY and CDR2 SMNVEV (reference sequence). Between the trimmed V and J ends, which lost 3 bases and 1 base, there was a span of 9 bases. The CDR3 reads CASSLRDLNTGELFF. The CDR3 region has the DNA TGTGCCAGCAGTTTGCGGGACCTGAACACCGGGGAGCTGTTTTTT.

The chain couples TRBV15 to TRBJ2-7; TRBD1 aligns across 8 bases. CDR1 is LNHNV and CDR2 is YYDKDF in the germline V gene (reference sequence). The CDR3 is made up of 17 amino acids. J gave up 6 bases and V 0 bases, and 13 bases lay outside the gene matches. The CDR3 region is CATSRDAQGAYHGEQYF. The CDR3 region has the DNA TGTGCCACCAGCAGAGATGCCCAGGGGGCCTACCACGGCGAGCAGTACTTC.

This chain uses TRBV9 with TRBJ2-1; the match to TRBD2 covers 7 bases. Losses at the gene ends were 4 bases for V and 0 bases for J; bases not matched to a gene: 4. The CDR3 has 15 residues. In germline, CDR1 is SGDLS, CDR2 YYNGEE. CDR3 region: CASSLRGSSYNEQFF. The CDR3 nucleotides read TGTGCCAGCAGCCTGCGGGGGAGCTCCTACAATGAGCAGTTCTTC.

V gene TRBV15 combines with J gene TRBJ2-1; no clear D. Germline assignment: CDR1 LNHNV and CDR2 YYDKDF (reference sequence). V lost 0 bases and J lost 7, with 13 bases in between. The length of the CDR3 is 15 residues. The CDR3 here is CATSRDMKDGNEQFF. The DNA for the CDR3 is TGTGCCACCAGCAGAGATATGAAAGACGGGAATGAGCAGTTCTTC.

The chain couples TRBV5-6 to TRBJ2-7; 11 bases are a match to TRBD1. CDR1 SGHDT and CDR2 YYEEEE come from the germline V gene. The CDR3 runs to 15 residues. With 1 base clipped from V and 5 bases from J, the junction kept 5 bases outside the gene matches. The CDR3 spells CASSLWDRGFHEQYF. The DNA for the CDR3 is TGTGCCAGCAGCTTGTGGGACAGGGGGTTCCACGAGCAGTACTTC.